Shown below are 29 T cell receptor beta chains from a single sample sequenced in a study of CD8+ T cells in alopecia areata (dated by TCRdb to 2016 to 2019). Library prep was done by the immunoSEQ multiplex PCR assay. For TCR sequencing, RNA was extracted from every sample and reverse transcribed into cDNA to serve as template. TCRdb holds this immuneACCESS table with in-frame rearrangements only. Some clones are missing; in checked studies, unresolved V genes explain under half, and the rest has no known cause. The sample has roughly 200,000 clones on record, roughly three fifths of them singletons. 3.3% of the sample lies in the top ten. The intended sense of this specimen's time point label: 4 weeks on oral tofacitinib. Explained via the paper, the treatment or condition label denotes: oral pan-JAK inhibitor, 5-10 mg twice daily. Sequencing used CD4+ T cells sorted from blood, obtained at week 4, from a patient treated with tofacitinib. The receptors stem from a human donor with alopecia areata.

The V call is TRBV5-6, the J call TRBJ2-7; D is unresolved. This CDR3 has 14 amino acids. V was pared by 4 bases and J by 4 bases, with 15 bases between. CDR1 is SGHDT and CDR2 is YYEEEE in the germline V gene. The CDR3 sequence is CASSPRPESYEQYF. CDR3 bases: TGTGCCAGCAGCCCCAGACCAGAGTCGTACGAGCAGTACTTC.

This chain uses TRBV6-6 with TRBJ2-7, with D possibly matching TRBD2 (7 bases). Per the germline V gene, CDR1 is MNHNY and CDR2 is SVGAGI (reference sequence). The CDR3 totals 14 residues. V was shortened by 6 bases and J by 4 bases, with 16 bases between the two germline ends. CDR3 residues: CASRGGGAVYEQYF. CDR3 nucleotides: TGTGCCAGCAGGGGAGGGGGGGCAGTGTACGAGCAGTACTTC.

This clone was recorded a few times. The V and J genes are TRBV5-4 and TRBJ1-1; D remains unclear. The CDR3 loop spans 14 amino acids. V gave up 3 bases and J gave up 1 base, with 10 bases separating them. The germline V gene encodes CDR1 SGHNT and CDR2 YYREEE (reference sequence). Here the CDR3 reads CASSSASTNTEAFF. CDR3 DNA: TGTGCCAGCAGCTCGGCCTCCACGAACACTGAAGCTTTCTTT.

In this sample, this clone turned up a few times. This chain uses TRBV11-2 with TRBJ2-1, with 12 bases that match TRBD2. After removal of 5 bases from V and 6 bases from J, the junction contained 8 bases not matched to a gene. The CDR3 totals 16 residues. The germline V gene has CDR1 SGHAT and CDR2 FQNNGV. The CDR3 loop reads CASSPRLAGVFNEQFF. The DNA of the CDR3 is TGTGCCAGCAGCCCGAGACTAGCGGGGGTATTCAATGAGCAGTTCTTC.

This chain connects TRBV6-5 to TRBJ1-5; D unclear. The germline V gene encodes CDR1 MNHEY and CDR2 SVGAGI. V was pared by 0 bases and J by 0 bases, with 6 bases between. The CDR3 totals 15 residues. The CDR3 DNA is TGTGCCAGCAGTTACTCGGGGAATAGCAATCAGCCCCAGCATTTT. Translation: CASSYSGNSNQPQHF.

CDR3 sequence: CASSPQGGANQPQHF. In nucleotides, the CDR3 is TGTGCCAGCTCACCACAGGGGGGGGCCAATCAGCCCCAGCATTTT. The chain joins TRBV18 to TRBJ1-5, with TRBD1 as a possible D gene (6 bases). Germline assignment: CDR1 KGHSH and CDR2 LQKENI. This CDR3 contains 15 residues. The V end was cut by 1 base, the J end by 3 bases, with 10 bases between.

V is TRBV2 and J is TRBJ2-3, with TRBD2 matching 9 bases. Germline V gene sequence: CDR1 SNHLY, CDR2 FYNNEI. Unmatched junction bases numbered 1, after V lost 5 bases and J lost 1 base. The CDR3 extends over 14 amino acids. The CDR3 bases are TGTGCCAGCAGTCAGCGGGGGGGCACAGATACGCAGTATTTT. This translates into CASSQRGGTDTQYF.

The chain joins TRBV15 to TRBJ2-7, with 10 bases fitting TRBD2. The ends lost 4 bases at V and 2 bases at J; junction bases unmatched: 11. Germline assignment: CDR1 LNHNV and CDR2 YYDKDF (reference sequence). This CDR3 spans 17 amino acids. The CDR3: CATSTGKGLAAAYEQYF. The CDR3 bases are TGTGCCACCAGCACCGGGAAAGGACTAGCGGCCGCCTACGAGCAGTACTTC.

The V call is TRBV13, the J call TRBJ2-5; D possibly corresponds to TRBD2 (6 bases). The germline CDR1 and CDR2 sequences are PRHDT and FYEKMQ (reference sequence). Trimming removed 0 bases from V and 2 bases from J, with 10 bases in between. The CDR3 extends over 15 amino acids. DNA for the CDR3: TGTGCCAGCAGCTTAGGCCTAGGACTACAAGAGACCCAGTACTTC. Translated, it gives CASSLGLGLQETQYF.

The table lists this clone with a few counts. The chain couples TRBV7-9 to TRBJ1-1, with 9 bases matching TRBD1. The CDR3 sequence is 16 residues long. CDR1 is SEHNR and CDR2 is FQNEAQ in the germline V gene (reference sequence). The junction had 15 bases not matched to a gene; V was cut back by 10 bases and J by 3 bases. CDR3 in DNA: TGTGCCACCTGGGCCGGGACAGGGAACACTGACACTGAAGCTTTCTTT. Translating gives CATWAGTGNTDTEAFF.

A few counts support this clone. V is TRBV30 and J is TRBJ2-7, with D hard to call. The ends were cut back, 0 bases at V and 7 bases at J, with 28 bases in the middle. This CDR3 has 18 residues. CDR1 and CDR2 from the germline V gene are GTSNPN and SVGIG (reference sequence). CDR3 sequence reads: CAWSVRIGMASPEGEQYF. The CDR3, as DNA: TGTGCCTGGAGTGTTAGGATTGGGATGGCCTCACCCGAAGGTGAGCAGTACTTC.

The V and J genes are TRBV30 and TRBJ1-2, with D unclear. V lost 2 bases, J lost 0 bases, and 13 bases lay in between. Germline CDR1 and CDR2: GTSNPN and SVGIG (reference sequence). This CDR3 has 15 amino acids. CDR3 amino acids: CAWSPTLSANYGYTF. CDR3 DNA sequence: TGTGCCTGGAGTCCAACCCTCAGCGCTAACTATGGCTACACCTTC.

The CDR3 loop reads CASSAQGRAPYEQYF. In nucleotides, the CDR3 is TGTGCCAGCAGCGCCCAGGGTCGAGCGCCCTACGAGCAGTACTTC. This chain connects TRBV7-2 to TRBJ2-7; D perhaps matches TRBD1 (5 bases). CDR1 and CDR2 from the germline V gene are SGHTA and FQGNSA. V lost 5 bases and J 2 bases, leaving 16 bases between the germline ends. The CDR3 sequence is 15 residues long.

The chain joins TRBV27 to TRBJ1-1, with no clear D. The CDR3 contains 13 residues. The V gene's germline CDR1 is MNHEY and CDR2 SMNVEV (reference sequence). V was shortened by 6 bases and J by 2 bases, with 10 bases between the two germline ends. The CDR3 loop is CASSLYSNTEAFF. CDR3 nucleotides: TGTGCCAGCAGCCTTTACAGTAACACTGAAGCTTTCTTT.

This clone was seen once. This chain links TRBV5-1 with TRBJ2-3, with a possible D match to TRBD1 (5 bases). The CDR3 is 13 amino acids. Germline V CDR1 and CDR2: SGHRS, YFSETQ. Trimming stripped 5 bases from V and 0 bases from J, with 7 bases between. CDR3 DNA: TGCGCCAGCAGTAGGGGTAGCACAGATACGCAGTATTTT. Protein sequence: CASSRGSTDTQYF.

V and J are TRBV4-1 and TRBJ2-3; TRBD2 agrees at 12 bases. This CDR3 is built from 17 residues. V trimming: 2 bases; J trimming: 3 bases; junction bases outside the gene matches: 6. CDR1 and CDR2 from the germline V gene are MGHRA and YSYEKL. The CDR3 protein is CASSQPTSGGLTDTQYF. For the CDR3, the DNA is TGCGCCAGCAGCCAACCGACTAGCGGGGGTCTAACAGATACGCAGTATTTT.

This clone was counted between two and nine times. J is TRBJ2-3 and V is TRBV7-2; 7 nucleotides agree with TRBD2. J gave up 0 bases and V 5 bases, and 11 bases lay outside the gene matches. Germline CDR1 is SGHTA and CDR2 is FQGNSA. The CDR3 contains 17 residues. The DNA of the CDR3 is TGTGCCAGCAGCCCCCCCCCTTGGCGGGGGAGCACAGATACGCAGTATTTT. It specifies CASSPPPWRGSTDTQYF.

There are many counts of this clone. The chain recombines TRBV9 with TRBJ2-6; no clear D. The CDR3 has 15 amino acids. Per germline, CDR1 SGDLS and CDR2 YYNGEE. Between the trimmed V and J ends, which lost 0 bases and 0 bases, there was a span of 4 bases. CDR3 coding DNA: TGTGCCAGCAGCGTAGTACCCTCTGGGGCCAACGTCCTGACTTTC. Translating gives CASSVVPSGANVLTF.

For this clone: At one end the junction does not follow the germline gene, possibly because of a read error. The CDR3 sequence: CASASWPDF. The CDR3 region has the DNA TGCGCCAGCGCATCATGGCCGGACTTC. V gene TRBV23-1 combines with J gene TRBJ2-5; D not certain. TRBV23-1 is identified as an open reading frame with a role that is uncertain. The CDR3 runs 9 residues.

The chain couples TRBV6-5 to TRBJ2-2, with TRBD2 matching over 8 bases. Germline V CDR1 and CDR2: MNHEY, SVGAGI. The trim removed 2 bases at V and 5 bases at J, leaving 4 bases unmatched. CDR3 length equals 15 residues. The CDR3 DNA follows: TGTGCCAGCAGTTACCAACGGGGGGGAACCGGGGAGCTGTTTTTT. It yields the protein CASSYQRGGTGELFF.

This chain links TRBV5-1 with TRBJ1-2; no clear D gene. This CDR3 region has 14 residues. Germline-derived CDR1 and CDR2 are SGHRS and YFSETQ. V was cut by 2 bases and J by 6 bases, with 14 bases left in between. CDR3 nucleotide sequence: TGCGCCAGCAGCTTTACCACTCCACGGGATGGCTACACCTTC. It codes for CASSFTTPRDGYTF.

The rearrangement links TRBV4-1 to TRBJ2-7, with 10 bases identical to TRBD1. Germline assignment: CDR1 MGHRA and CDR2 YSYEKL. This CDR3 spans 16 amino acids. Trimming at V came to 1 base and at J to 3 bases, leaving 6 bases not matched to a gene. DNA of the CDR3: TGCGCCAGCAGCCAAGTTCCGGGACAGGGGCTCTACGAGCAGTACTTC. Translation: CASSQVPGQGLYEQYF.

The CDR3 nucleotides are TGTGCCAGCAGCTTTGCGCTACTAGGGACGACCTACGAGCAGTACTTC. Translating gives CASSFALLGTTYEQYF. The gene calls are TRBV11-1 and TRBJ2-7; the D gene could be TRBD1 or TRBD2 (5 bases each). The CDR3 runs 16 residues. Trimming removed 3 bases from V and 2 bases from J, with 17 bases in between. CDR1 is SGHAT, CDR2 FQDESV, per germline (reference sequence).

The chain links TRBV27 to TRBJ1-2; 8 bases are a match to TRBD1. The germline gives CDR1 MNHEY, CDR2 SMNVEV (reference sequence). This CDR3 has 15 amino acids. The trim removed 5 bases at V and 2 bases at J, leaving 7 bases unmatched. CDR3 protein: CASSQPRTGNYGYTF. The CDR3 DNA reads TGTGCCAGCAGTCAACCAAGGACAGGGAACTATGGCTACACCTTC.

The chain joins TRBV10-3 to TRBJ1-2; D gene uncertain. V was pared by 0 bases and J by 4 bases, with 9 bases between. CDR1 is ENHRY and CDR2 is SYGVKD in the germline V gene. This CDR3 is built from 14 residues. The CDR3 sequence: CAISESAGSYGYTF. The CDR3 DNA sequence: TGTGCCATCAGTGAGTCCGCAGGTTCCTATGGCTACACCTTC.

Ten or more counts support this clone. The rearrangement uses TRBV27 and TRBJ2-3, with TRBD1 matching 7 bases. The CDR3 contains 16 residues. Germline V CDR1 and CDR2: MNHEY, SMNVEV (reference sequence). V was pared by 9 bases and J by 1 base, with 13 bases of the junction left unmatched. CDR3 in amino acids: CASTGDPRLGTDTQYF. CDR3 bases: TGTGCCAGTACAGGGGACCCACGACTGGGCACAGATACGCAGTATTTT.

The chain employs TRBV28 and TRBJ2-1, with D possibly being TRBD2 (6 bases). This CDR3 has 14 residues. The V end was cut by 4 bases, the J end by 5 bases, with 12 bases between. Per germline, CDR1 MDHEN and CDR2 SYDVKM. CDR3 region: CASSSGGPDNEQFF. In DNA form, the CDR3 reads TGTGCCAGCAGTTCCGGGGGACCGGACAATGAGCAGTTCTTC.

In nucleotides, the CDR3 is TGCAGCGTTGAAGAAAACAGCTACAATGAGCAGTTCTTC. Amino acid sequence: CSVEENSYNEQFF. The genes are TRBV29-1 and TRBJ2-1; the D is unclear. CDR3 size: 13 residues. V was trimmed by 0 bases and J by 3 bases, leaving 6 bases between them. The germline CDR1 and CDR2 sequences are SQVTM and ANQGSEA.

The chain is built from TRBV29-1 and TRBJ2-5; D may match TRBD1 or TRBD2 (6 bases each). The CDR3 spans 13 residues. The germline V gene encodes CDR1 SQVTM and CDR2 ANQGSEA. The V and J ends lost 8 bases and 5 bases respectively, with 18 bases between them. The CDR3 loop is CSHFREGGETQYF. CDR3 bases: TGCAGCCACTTCAGGGAAGGGGGGGAGACCCAGTACTTC. The full variable domain, with the rest looked up from reference TRBV29-1 and TRBJ2-5, is SAVISQKPSRDICQRGTSLTIQCQVDSQVTMMFWYRQQPGQSLTLIATANQGSEATYESGFVIDKFPISRPNLTFSTLTVSNMSPEDSSIYLCSHFREGGETQYFGPGTRLLVL.